The 4 T cell receptor beta chains given below trace back to one sample, sequenced in a study of HIV-infected children after antiretroviral therapy interruption. The TCR library was built from RNA with a 3' RACE protocol and unique molecular identifiers. TCRdb reprocessed the 3' RACE reads with MiXCR, giving one entry per CDR3 protein. The sample consists of several thousand distinct CDR3 sequences, approximately 15% of them appearing once. The sample's treatment: PENTA 11 planned treatment interruption arm or continuous ART arm. The sample here was CD45RO+ CD8+ T cells from PBMCs, pooled from several time points, taken from a donor given antiretroviral therapy, either interrupted or continuous. The subset was: memory CD8+ CD45RO+ CD45RA- T cells. The origin of the receptors is a pool of human donors with HIV.

In its sample, this clonotype was seen many times. This chain connects TRBV7-3 to TRBJ1-1, with 7 bases fitting TRBD1. Germline CDR1 reads SGHTA; CDR2 reads FQGTGA. Unmatched junction bases numbered 6, after V lost 5 bases and J lost 0 bases. The length of the CDR3 is 15 residues. DNA of the CDR3: TGTGCCAGCAGCCCGCAAGGGGGCCTGAACACTGAAGCTTTCTTT. Protein: CASSPQGGLNTEAFF.

At least ten counts were recorded for this clonotype. This chain links TRBV30 with TRBJ2-2; D is ambiguous. The CDR3 covers 12 residues. Germline CDR1 reads GTSNPN; CDR2 reads SVGIG (reference sequence). Deletions cut 2 bases from V and 6 bases from J, with 7 bases between. The CDR3 region is CAWSPEAGELFF. The DNA of the CDR3 is TGTGCCTGGAGTCCAGAGGCCGGGGAGCTGTTTTTT.

Many counts were recorded for this clonotype. The V gene is TRBV12-3 or TRBV12-4, the J gene TRBJ2-1; D gene unclear. CDR3 length equals 12 residues. Trimming pared 4 bases from V and 4 bases from J, leaving 5 bases between. The CDR3 is CASSYGYNEQFF. In DNA, the CDR3 is TGTGCCAGCAGTTACGGGTACAATGAGCAGTTCTTC.

This clonotype was found many times. This chain links TRBV10-3 with TRBJ2-3; D possibly matches TRBD1 or TRBD2 (6 bases each). The CDR3 extends over 17 amino acids. Germline V CDR1 and CDR2: ENHRY, SYGVKD. V dropped 0 bases and J dropped 4 bases, with 17 bases sitting between them. The CDR3 reads CAISESGRNGGPDTQYF. The CDR3 DNA reads TGTGCCATCAGTGAGTCGGGGAGGAACGGGGGCCCAGATACGCAGTATTTT.